The clone carrying this T cell receptor (beta chain) was counted ten times or more. What it binds is unknown. This specimen belongs to a study of neurological immune-mediated disorders. In the study overall: Multiple sclerosis patients numbered about 34, with roughly 30 relapsing-remitting and 3 secondary progressive.

Germline V gene sequence: CDR1 SGHTA, CDR2 FQGTGA. V was cut by 3 bases and J by 1 base, with 25 bases left in between. This CDR3 spans 19 amino acids. The method for making cDNA was 5'RACE, and it used 10-nucleotide random UMIs. From the 5' RACE reads, TCRdb called clonotypes with MiXCR, one entry per CDR3 protein. The data show 50,000 to 70,000 distinct CDR3 sequences, 3.4% seen once. Study-wide results and caveats: A possible signature appeared as one related-CDR3 cluster, in which phylogenetic grouping placed the repertoires of 18 of 34 multiple sclerosis patients. Among expanded clones, no CDR3 amino acid sequences were shared across subjects, a pattern suggesting private repertoires in all groups.

The specimen sequenced was PBMCs. This chain connects TRBV7-3 to TRBJ2-7, with D maybe TRBD1 (8 bases). This TCR came from a man in his forties with multiple sclerosis. In nucleotides, the CDR3 is TGTGCCAGCAGCTTTGGTGGACAGGGAAGCGGGATGGGGTCCTACGAGCAGTACTTC. It is translated as CASSFGGQGSGMGSYEQYF.